This T cell receptor beta chain was observed in a study of Tregs in tolerant kidney transplant recipients. The germline V gene encodes CDR1 SGHRS and CDR2 YFSETQ. The CDR3 runs 15 residues. Unmatched junction bases numbered 3, after V lost 4 bases and J lost 0 bases. Unstimulated Tregs (CD4+CD25+CD127-) and CD4+CD25- non-Tregs were sorted from PBMCs. Repertoires were generated with immunoSEQ multiplex PCR, while TCRdb's copy carries only in-frame clones and drops some. The sample contains 46,000 or so clones, about 90% of which appear only once. The sequence derives from a human donor in good health. V and J are TRBV5-1 and TRBJ2-3; 9 bases align to TRBD1. The sample taken for sequencing was Tregs from blood. CDR3 sequence reads: CASSQQGASTDTQYF. CDR3 in DNA: TGCGCCAGCAGCCAACAGGGGGCCAGCACAGATACGCAGTATTTT.